The entry that follows covers one T cell receptor beta chain sequence. What it recognizes is unknown. This sample is drawn from a study of cytomegalovirus exposure and HLA in healthy donors. V shed 3 bases, J shed 8 bases, and the junction held 4 bases outside the gene matches. The CDR3 covers 12 residues. Germline values: CDR1 GTSNPN, CDR2 SVGIG (reference sequence). PCR used 60 Vbeta primers and 13 Jbeta primers. Data came from immunoSEQ multiplex PCR; TCRdb stores just in-frame clones and leaves some out. The sample holds about 180,000 clones, 80% seen once. As for the donors, each was a healthy bone marrow donor. Study conclusions and caveats: Most likely, a cluster of highly shared sequence variants arose as a sequencing artifact. DRB1 had the most TCR associations and HLA-C the fewest, a later analysis found, with rates varying by HLA locus.

The source is a girl under 18 in good health and CMV-seropositive. Source material: PBMCs. J is TRBJ1-2 and V is TRBV30; TRBD1 agrees at 9 bases. This CDR3 is CAWRHRGRGYTF. The CDR3 bases are TGTGCCTGGAGACACAGGGGGCGCGGCTACACCTTC.